The 21 T cell receptor beta chains given below trace back to one sample, sequenced in a study of molecular identifiers for immune sequencing clone quantification. One entry per CDR3 protein, called by TCRdb with MiXCR from the PCR reads. The data hold approximately 550,000 distinct CDR3 sequences, with roughly a fifth observed a single time. Sequencing was performed on naive CD8+ T cells from blood, with Jurkat cell RNA spiked in. Subset reported: FACS-sorted CD8+CD4-CCR7+CD45RA+ naive T cells. Every receptor here comes from a human donor in good health. Some libraries in this study had Jurkat cell RNA spiked in.

This chain connects TRBV18 to TRBJ2-2; D is unclear. The CDR3 totals 15 residues. V lost 5 bases to trimming and J lost 2 bases, with 12 bases between them. Germline CDR1 reads KGHSH; CDR2 reads LQKENI. The chain's CDR3 is CASSSSGFNTGELFF. The CDR3 nucleotides read TGTGCCAGCTCAAGTTCCGGATTTAACACCGGGGAGCTGTTTTTT.

This clonotype has only a few counts. The chain employs TRBV6-2 or TRBV6-3 and TRBJ1-6; D may be TRBD1 (6 bases). Trimming cost V 4 bases and J 6 bases, with 22 bases left between them. The length of the CDR3 is 18 residues. CDR1 and CDR2 (germline): MNHEY, SVGEGT. The CDR3 coding sequence is TGTGCCAGCAGTTGGGATAACCGGGACACGCGACTTAATTCACCCCTCCACTTT. Residues: CASSWDNRDTRLNSPLHF.

With respect to this clonotype: A much more abundant neighbour one base away suggests this may be a read error. The genes are TRBV4-1 and TRBJ1-2; weak D call: TRBD1 (5 bases). CDR1 is MGHRA and CDR2 is YSYEKL in the germline V gene. The CDR3 runs 15 residues. CDR3 in DNA: TGCGCCAGCAGCCAAGGGCAGGGTATCGTCTATGGCTACGCCTTC. It encodes CASSQGQGIVYGYAF.

This rearrangement joins TRBV6-5 to TRBJ2-7; 8 bases fit TRBD2. This CDR3 has 15 amino acids. Germline CDR1 and CDR2: MNHEY and SVGAGI. J lost 3 bases, V lost 0 bases, and 4 bases had no gene match. CDR3 nucleotides: TGTGCCAGCAGTTACTCCGGGACTAGTCTCTACGAGCAGTACTTC. Its protein product is CASSYSGTSLYEQYF.

This clonotype has at least ten counts. The V and J genes are TRBV6-2 or TRBV6-3 and TRBJ2-7; tentatively, D is TRBD2 (5 bases). Per germline, CDR1 MNHEY and CDR2 SVGEGT. Trimming stripped 2 bases from V and 1 base from J, with 9 bases between. This CDR3 comprises 14 residues. DNA for the CDR3: TGTGCCAGCAGTTACCGAGGACTGTCCTACGAGCAGTACTTC. It translates to CASSYRGLSYEQYF.

Details on this clonotype: This could be a read error, since a much larger clone is one nucleotide away. The chain employs TRBV5-6 and TRBJ1-1, with D possibly matching TRBD1 (5 bases). The CDR3 runs to 13 residues. Germline CDR1 and CDR2: SGHDT and YYEEEE. CDR3 region: CASSGDLNTEASF. In nucleotides, the CDR3 is TGTGCCAGCAGCGGGGACCTGAACACTGAAGCTTCCTTT.

This clonotype occurred a few times. The gene calls are TRBV6-5 and TRBJ1-4, with no clear D. CDR1 MNHEY and CDR2 SVGAGI come from the germline V gene. Trimming cost V 6 bases and J 0 bases, with 8 bases left between them. This CDR3 is 14 amino acids long. CDR3 DNA sequence: TGTGCCAGCAGCCAGACCCCAACTAATGAAAAACTGTTTTTT. Amino acids: CASSQTPTNEKLFF.

This clonotype was recorded many times. The chain has TRBV6-5 and TRBJ1-3; D ambiguous. Trimming stripped 2 bases from V and 0 bases from J, with 8 bases between. The CDR3 has 15 amino acids. Germline V gene data show CDR1 as MNHEY and CDR2 as SVGAGI. The CDR3 DNA reads as TGTGCCAGCAGTTACACACCGCTCTCTGGAAACACCATATATTTT. It yields the protein CASSYTPLSGNTIYF.

This clonotype showed up just a few times. The J gene is TRBJ1-1, the V gene TRBV27, with D possibly matching TRBD1 (6 bases). Trimming left V 5 bases short and J 3 bases short, with 16 bases between. The CDR3 is made up of 15 amino acids. The germline gives CDR1 MNHEY, CDR2 SMNVEV (reference sequence). The CDR3 spells CASSPGGTWDTEAFF. Here the CDR3 DNA reads TGTGCCAGCAGTCCGGGGGGCACCTGGGACACTGAAGCTTTCTTT.

The V call is TRBV4-3, the J call TRBJ2-1, with D perhaps TRBD2 (7 bases). The CDR3 is 17 residues long. Germline CDR1 is LGHNA and CDR2 is YSLEER. The germline V and J ends were trimmed by 1 base and 4 bases, with 17 bases remaining between them. This CDR3 is CASSQGGAGERYNEQFF. DNA for the CDR3: TGCGCCAGCAGCCAAGGGGGGGCGGGAGAAAGATACAATGAGCAGTTCTTC.

A remark on this clonotype: A much bigger clone sits one base away, suggesting this may be a read error. This rearrangement joins TRBV13 to TRBJ1-1; D perhaps matches TRBD1 (5 bases). This CDR3 contains 14 residues. Looked up from germline, CDR1 is PRHDT and CDR2 is FYEKMQ (reference sequence). The CDR3 here is CVSSFRDPGTEAFF. The CDR3 nucleotides are TGTGTCAGCAGCTTCCGGGACCCTGGAACTGAAGCTTTCTTT.

The sample holds a few counts of this clonotype. V usage is TRBV28 and J usage is TRBJ2-7, with 8 bases identical to TRBD2. CDR1 MDHEN and CDR2 SYDVKM come from the germline V gene. Unmatched junction bases numbered 8, after V lost 10 bases and J lost 3 bases. The CDR3 has 13 amino acids. For the CDR3, the DNA is TGTGCCACGGGAGGGGAATTAAACTACGAGCAGTACTTC. Encoded protein: CATGGELNYEQYF.

This clonotype was seen a few times. The chain combines TRBV7-9 with TRBJ2-2, with D uncertain. Trimming took 6 bases from V and 3 from J, leaving 20 bases between them. Germline lookup yields CDR1 SEHNR and CDR2 FQNEAQ (reference sequence). The CDR3 length is 17 residues. CDR3 residues: CASRGEGFSLDTGELFF. The CDR3 DNA reads TGTGCCAGCAGAGGCGAAGGGTTTTCGCTCGACACCGGGGAGCTGTTTTTT.

The V call is TRBV6-5, the J call TRBJ1-1; TRBD1 is a possible D gene (5 bases). The germline gives CDR1 MNHEY, CDR2 SVGAGI. The CDR3 is 14 amino acids. V lost 7 bases and J 5 bases, leaving 17 bases between the germline ends. CDR3 region: CASTTQAGQTEAFF. CDR3 DNA: TGTGCCAGCACCACCCAGGCAGGGCAGACTGAAGCTTTCTTT.

This clonotype was seen a few times. J is TRBJ2-7 and V is TRBV18; D tentatively reads TRBD1 or TRBD2 (5 bases each). Germline V gene lookup returns CDR1 KGHSH and CDR2 LQKENI. Trimming pared 6 bases from V and 0 bases from J, leaving 12 bases between. This CDR3 spans 14 amino acids. The CDR3 reads CASSPRDLSYEQYF. In DNA, the CDR3 is TGTGCCAGCTCGCCGAGGGACCTCTCCTACGAGCAGTACTTC.

V usage is TRBV30 and J usage is TRBJ1-5; D is unclear. CDR3 size: 13 residues. Trimming shortened V by 3 bases and J by 7 bases, and 13 bases separated the two germline ends. Germline lookup yields CDR1 GTSNPN and CDR2 SVGIG (reference sequence). The CDR3 loop is CAWREDYGQPQHF. The CDR3 DNA follows: TGTGCCTGGAGGGAGGACTATGGGCAGCCCCAGCATTTT.

This clonotype was counted many times. V usage is TRBV11-2 and J usage is TRBJ2-1, with a weak D call TRBD2 (5 bases). CDR3 length equals 15 residues. The germline CDR1 and CDR2 sequences are SGHAT and FQNNGV. V was shortened by 4 bases and J by 2 bases, with 12 bases between the two germline ends. The chain's CDR3 is CASSYLREPYNEQFF. CDR3 in DNA: TGTGCCAGCAGCTACCTGAGGGAGCCCTACAATGAGCAGTTCTTC.

This sequence joins TRBV7-8 and TRBJ2-5; no clear D. The CDR3 runs to 12 residues. The V end was cut by 5 bases, the J end by 5 bases, with 9 bases between. The V gene's germline CDR1 is SGHVS and CDR2 FQNEAQ. The DNA of the CDR3 is TGTGCCAGCAGCACTCCAGCGGAGACCCAGTACTTC. Amino acids: CASSTPAETQYF.

The chain combines TRBV4-1 with TRBJ1-1, with 9 bases that match TRBD1. J lost 8 bases, V lost 5 bases, and 9 bases had no gene match. Per germline, CDR1 MGHRA and CDR2 YSYEKL. This CDR3 is 14 amino acids long. CDR3 protein: CASSSLQGAREAFF. CDR3 nucleotides: TGCGCCAGCAGCAGTTTACAGGGGGCTCGGGAAGCTTTCTTT.

There are a few counts of this clonotype. The rearrangement links TRBV5-1 to TRBJ2-3, with 9 bases identical to TRBD2. J gave up 0 bases and V 0 bases, and 2 bases lay outside the gene matches. This CDR3 contains 16 residues. Germline V CDR1 and CDR2: SGHRS, YFSETQ. CDR3 sequence (DNA): TGCGCCAGCAGCTTGGTTAGCGGGGGAAGCACAGATACGCAGTATTTT. Amino acid sequence: CASSLVSGGSTDTQYF.

This clonotype was observed at least ten times. The chain carries TRBV29-1 and TRBJ2-1; 13 bases map to TRBD2. J gave up 4 bases and V 3 bases, and 0 bases lay outside the gene matches. The CDR3 length is 14 residues. The germline CDR1 and CDR2 sequences are SQVTM and ANQGSEA. DNA of the CDR3: TGCAGCGTTGAGACTAGCGGGAGGTACAATGAGCAGTTCTTC. This translates into CSVETSGRYNEQFF.